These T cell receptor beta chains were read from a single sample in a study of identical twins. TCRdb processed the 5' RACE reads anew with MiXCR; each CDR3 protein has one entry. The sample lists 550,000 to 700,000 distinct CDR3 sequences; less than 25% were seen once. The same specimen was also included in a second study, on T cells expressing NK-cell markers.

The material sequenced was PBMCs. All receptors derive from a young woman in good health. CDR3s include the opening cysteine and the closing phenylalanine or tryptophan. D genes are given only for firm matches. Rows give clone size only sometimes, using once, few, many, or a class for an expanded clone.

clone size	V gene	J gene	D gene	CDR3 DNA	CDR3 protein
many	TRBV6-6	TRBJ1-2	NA	TGTGCCAGCAGTTACACCATGGGCAGACTAGACCCTAACTATGGCTACACCTTC	CASSYTMGRLDPNYGYTF
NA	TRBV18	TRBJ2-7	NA	TGTGCCAGCTCACGTGAAACCGATGGCGAGCAGTACTTC	CASSRETDGEQYF
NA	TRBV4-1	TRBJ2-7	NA	TGCGCCAGCAGCCGGAACTACAGGGAATCCTACGAGCAGTACTTC	CASSRNYRESYEQYF
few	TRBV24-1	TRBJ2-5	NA	TGTGCCACCAGTGATGCGACACCCGGGGAGACCCAGTACTTC	CATSDATPGETQYF
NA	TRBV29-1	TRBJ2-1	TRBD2	TGCAGCGTCCGGACTAGCGGGGTATCCAATGAGCAGTTCTTC	CSVRTSGVSNEQFF
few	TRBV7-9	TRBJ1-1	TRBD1	TGTGCCAGCAGCTGGGGGACAGGGTCGAGGGCGACTGAAGCTTTCTTT	CASSWGTGSRATEAFF
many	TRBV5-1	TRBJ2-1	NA	TGCGCCAGCAGCTTTCAGGGGATGGGGAATGAGCAGTTCTTC	CASSFQGMGNEQFF
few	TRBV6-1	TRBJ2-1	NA	TGTGCCAGCAGCCTCCGGGACCCCTCCTACAATGAGCAGTTCTTC	CASSLRDPSYNEQFF
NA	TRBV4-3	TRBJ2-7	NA	TGCGCCAGCAGCGGAAATTTACCGGGACACGGCGAGCAGTACTTC	CASSGNLPGHGEQYF
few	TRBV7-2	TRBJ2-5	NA	TGTGCCAGCAGCTTATTTGGGAGGAGCGGGGAGACCCAGTACTTC	CASSLFGRSGETQYF
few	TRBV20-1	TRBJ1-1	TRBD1	TGCAGTGCTAGGGGCACAGGGGGCGGAAACACTGAAGCTTTCTTT	CSARGTGGGNTEAFF
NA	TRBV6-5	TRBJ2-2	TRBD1	TGTGCCAGCAGTTGGACAGGGTCGAACACCGGGGAGCTGTTTTTT	CASSWTGSNTGELFF
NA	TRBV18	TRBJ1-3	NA	TGTGCCAGCTCGGACCTCTCTGGAAACACCATATATTTT	CASSDLSGNTIYF
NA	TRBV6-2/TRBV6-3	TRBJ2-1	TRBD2	TGTGCCAGCAGTTCCTCGGGGGGACCGCAGCAGTTCTTC	CASSSSGGPQQFF
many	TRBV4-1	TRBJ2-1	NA	TGCGCCAGCAGCCAAGATCGGTCGGGCTCCTACAATGAGCAGTTCTTC	CASSQDRSGSYNEQFF
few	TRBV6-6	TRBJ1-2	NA	TGTGCCAGCAGTCCGGTGTTAAACTATGGCTACACCTTC	CASSPVLNYGYTF
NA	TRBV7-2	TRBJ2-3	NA	TGTGCCAGCAGCTTAAGAAGTAGACGGACTAGCACAGATACGCAGTATTTT	CASSLRSRRTSTDTQYF
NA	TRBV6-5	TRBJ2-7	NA	TGTGCCAGCAGTTACTCGGGGCAGAGGTACGAGCAGTACTTC	CASSYSGQRYEQYF
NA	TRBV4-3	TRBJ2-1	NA	TGCGCCAGCAGCCAAGATAGCCGGGGCGATGCCCAGTTCTTC	CASSQDSRGDAQFF
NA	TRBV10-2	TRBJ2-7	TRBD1	TGCGCCAGCTCGGACAGGGTCAGGGAGCAGTACTTC	CASSDRVREQYF
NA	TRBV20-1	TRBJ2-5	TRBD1	TGCAGTGCTAGAGATGGGGACAGGGGGCGCGAGACCCAGTACTTC	CSARDGDRGRETQYF